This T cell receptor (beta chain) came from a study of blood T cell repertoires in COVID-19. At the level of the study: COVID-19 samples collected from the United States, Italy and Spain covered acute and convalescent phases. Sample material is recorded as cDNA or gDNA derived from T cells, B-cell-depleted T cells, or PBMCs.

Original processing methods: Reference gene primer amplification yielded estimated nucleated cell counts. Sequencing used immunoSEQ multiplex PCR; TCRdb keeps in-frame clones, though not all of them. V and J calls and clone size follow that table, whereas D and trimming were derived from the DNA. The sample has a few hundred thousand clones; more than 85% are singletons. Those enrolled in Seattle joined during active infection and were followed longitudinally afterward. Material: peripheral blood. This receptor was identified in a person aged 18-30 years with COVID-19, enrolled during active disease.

As DNA, the CDR3 is TGCGCCAGCAGGCCCGGGACAGTGAACACAGATACGCAGTATTTT. Its protein is CASRPGTVNTDTQYF. The chain has TRBV5-1 and TRBJ2-3; 7 nucleotides align to TRBD1. This CDR3 spans 15 amino acids. Germline CDR1 SGHRS, CDR2 YFSETQ. J was trimmed by 2 bases and V by 5 bases; bases with no gene match: 8.